Sequencing of this TCR beta chain was carried out in a study of blood T cell repertoires in COVID-19 (dated by TCRdb to about 2020). Some background on the complete study: Samples from collaborators originated in the United States, Italy and Spain and spanned both the acute and convalescent phases of COVID-19. The material from the prospective study consisted of cDNA or gDNA derived from T cells, B-cell-depleted T cells, or PBMCs. The dataset comprised deeply sampled blood TCRbeta repertoires from subjects exposed to, actively infected with, or recovered from COVID-19. A freely available public database, intended as a resource for researchers studying the immune response to SARS-CoV-2, is where the repertoires were released. The samples were drawn from the first 160 participants of the ongoing ImmuneRACE study and from roughly 1,300 subjects provided by 6 global collaborators. Sample metadata almost always included a de-identified subject ID, COVID-19 status, age in years and sex. HLA class I and class II types, where available, came from metadata supplied by the sample provider rather than from assay-based typing.

In the germline V gene, CDR1 corresponds to SGHRS and CDR2 to YFSETQ. The CDR3 goes from the cysteine to the phenylalanine over 15 residues. Left in the record is the CDR3 DNA by itself, 45 bases read in frame from the first base. V loses 0 bases at its end and J loses 7 bases; junction bases beyond the gene matches: 6. Whole blood was collected in K2EDTA tubes by collaborating institutions according to the institutions' own protocols. For TCRbeta analysis, collaborators shipped samples as frozen whole blood, isolated PBMCs, or DNA extracted from either of those sample types. Worth noting for this clone: Its antigen remains unidentified. Base quality data are lacking; no much larger clone is found one base away.

The immunoSEQ Assay, a bias-controlled multiplex PCR, was used to amplify TCRbeta CDR3 regions from genomic DNA. As for how the authors treated the data: Within the assay, amplification of reference gene primers was used to estimate how many nucleated cells each sample contained. To quantify the absolute abundance of each unique TCRbeta CDR3 rearrangement, sequence reads were collapsed and filtered. For each sample, productive Simpson clonality was calculated by taking the square root of Simpson's diversity index across productive rearrangements. TCRdb provides this immuneACCESS table in a form limited to in-frame rearrangements. Some clones are lacking; in checked studies, under half of them reflect an unresolved V gene, and why the rest are absent is not known. V, J and clone size are those of that table, while D and trimming were read from the DNA. The sample table holds about 260,000 clones, of which over 75% were seen once. Less than 15% of the sample is taken by the ten largest.

Overall results and qualifications from the work: The quantity of clinical and demographic metadata differed by source and by participant and was supplied without curation.

This sequence originates from a human donor in a cohort sampled during active COVID-19. The sequencing input was peripheral blood. The chain was built from TRBV5-1 and TRBJ2-1, with 8 junctional bases fitting TRBD2. The nucleotides read TGCGCCAGCAGCTTGGCGGCGGGAGGTCAAAATGAGCAGTTCTTC. This yields the protein CASSLAAGGQNEQFF.